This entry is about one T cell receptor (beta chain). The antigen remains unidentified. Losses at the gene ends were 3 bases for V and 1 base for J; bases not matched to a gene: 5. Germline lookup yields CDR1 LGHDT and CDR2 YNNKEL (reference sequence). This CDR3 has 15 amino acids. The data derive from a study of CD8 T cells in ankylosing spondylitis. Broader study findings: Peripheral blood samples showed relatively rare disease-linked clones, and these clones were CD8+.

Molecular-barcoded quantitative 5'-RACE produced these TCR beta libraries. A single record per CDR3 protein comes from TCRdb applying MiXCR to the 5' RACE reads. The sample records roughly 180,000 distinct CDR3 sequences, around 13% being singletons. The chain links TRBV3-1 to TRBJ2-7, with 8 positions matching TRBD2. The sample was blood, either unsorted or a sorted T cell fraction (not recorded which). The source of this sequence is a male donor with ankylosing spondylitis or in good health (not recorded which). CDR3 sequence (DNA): TGTGCCAGCAGCCATCGGGGGGGGCCATCCTACGAGCAGTACTTC. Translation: CASSHRGGPSYEQYF.